One sample yielded the 9 T cell receptor beta chains listed below, sequenced in a study of blood T cells in healthy people across ages. Alongside a J-beta primer mix, a sample-barcoded 5' primer served in a second PCR lasting about 7 to 11 cycles. TCRdb passed the 5' RACE reads through MiXCR, listing each CDR3 protein once. Of about 800,000 distinct CDR3 sequences in the sample, just under 25% were seen once. Another study also made use of these data, one on T cells of mothers and their children.

Specimen: blood. The source of these receptors is a boy younger than 18 in good health.

The chain is built from TRBV29-1 and TRBJ2-3; D uncertain. The germline V gene has CDR1 SQVTM and CDR2 ANQGSEA. The CDR3 is made up of 14 amino acids. Trimming pared 4 bases from V and 1 base from J, leaving 12 bases between. The CDR3, as DNA: TGCAGCGTTGCGGACCCTACCGGCACAGATACGCAGTATTTT. Its translation is CSVADPTGTDTQYF.

J is TRBJ2-5 and V is TRBV7-9, with 8 positions matching TRBD2. The J call could be wrong; TRBJ2-1 is a better fit for the DNA end. The CDR3 totals 13 residues. From germline, CDR1 is SEHNR and CDR2 FQNEAQ (reference sequence). CDR3 sequence reads: CASSPGTSYEQFF. The CDR3 DNA sequence: TGTGCCAGCAGCCCGGGGACTAGTTATGAGCAGTTCTTC.

This clonotype was recorded a few times. This chain links TRBV4-2 with TRBJ2-5; D is possibly TRBD1 (6 bases). Germline V gene lookup returns CDR1 LGHNA and CDR2 YNFKEQ. The CDR3 consists of 17 residues. The V end lost 4 bases, the J end lost 5 bases, and 23 bases lay between the germline ends. The CDR3 DNA is TGTGCCAGCAGCCGACCACTCCGGGACAATAGAGAGGAGACCCAGTACTTC. Encoded protein: CASSRPLRDNREETQYF.

The chain joins TRBV11-2 to TRBJ2-5; no clear D. Near its end, the DNA agrees better with TRBJ2-7, so the J call may be wrong. The length of the CDR3 is 15 residues. In germline, CDR1 is SGHAT, CDR2 FQNNGV. This CDR3 is CASSPEAESSYEQYF. Written as DNA, the CDR3 is TGTGCCAGCAGCCCAGAGGCGGAGAGCTCCTACGAGCAGTACTTC.

The chain carries TRBV3-1 and TRBJ1-2; 8 bases match TRBD1. Per the germline V gene, CDR1 is LGHDT and CDR2 is YNNKEL (reference sequence). The CDR3 has 13 residues. With 9 bases clipped from V and 6 bases from J, the junction kept 9 bases outside the gene matches. CDR3 sequence reads: CASAGGAYDGYTF. CDR3 in DNA: TGTGCCAGTGCAGGGGGCGCGTACGATGGCTACACCTTC.

The chain is built from TRBV20-1 and TRBJ1-4; 9 bases are a match to TRBD1. This CDR3 has 14 residues. Trimming took 5 bases from V and 5 from J; bases not matched to a gene: 6. Per germline, CDR1 DFQATT and CDR2 SNEGSKA (reference sequence). CDR3 sequence: CSASSGTGNEKLFF. The DNA of the CDR3 is TGCAGTGCTTCCTCCGGGACAGGGAATGAAAAACTGTTTTTT.

The chain has TRBV4-3 and TRBJ1-2; no reliable D call. The ends were cut back, 4 bases at V and 5 bases at J, with 14 bases in the middle. Germline assignment: CDR1 LGHNA and CDR2 YSLEER. This CDR3 is 14 amino acids long. The CDR3 reads CASSPDLKQYGYTF. As DNA, the CDR3 is TGCGCCAGCAGCCCCGATCTCAAGCAATATGGCTACACCTTC.

The chain links TRBV4-3 to TRBJ2-7; 9 bases line up with TRBD1. Germline loops: CDR1 LGHNA, CDR2 YSLEER. With 3 bases clipped from V and 0 bases from J, the junction kept 9 bases outside the gene matches. The CDR3 loop spans 17 amino acids. The CDR3 sequence: CASSQGFKQGASYEQYF. For the CDR3, the DNA is TGCGCCAGCAGCCAGGGGTTTAAACAGGGGGCCTCCTACGAGCAGTACTTC.

This chain connects TRBV3-1 to TRBJ1-6; unclear D gene. Germline V gene lookup returns CDR1 LGHDT and CDR2 YNNKEL (reference sequence). The germline V and J ends were trimmed by 4 bases and 8 bases, with 6 bases remaining between them. The CDR3 totals 12 residues. CDR3 sequence reads: CASSPPDSPLHF. Written as DNA, the CDR3 is TGTGCCAGCAGCCCCCCGGATTCACCCCTCCACTTT. Full variable domain (remainder filled in from reference TRBV3-1 and TRBJ1-6): DTAVSQTPKYLVTQMGNDKSIKCEQNLGHDTMYWYKQDSKKFLKIMFSYNNKELIINETVPNRFSPKSPDKAHLNLHINSLELGDSAVYFCASSPPDSPLHFGNGTRLTVT.